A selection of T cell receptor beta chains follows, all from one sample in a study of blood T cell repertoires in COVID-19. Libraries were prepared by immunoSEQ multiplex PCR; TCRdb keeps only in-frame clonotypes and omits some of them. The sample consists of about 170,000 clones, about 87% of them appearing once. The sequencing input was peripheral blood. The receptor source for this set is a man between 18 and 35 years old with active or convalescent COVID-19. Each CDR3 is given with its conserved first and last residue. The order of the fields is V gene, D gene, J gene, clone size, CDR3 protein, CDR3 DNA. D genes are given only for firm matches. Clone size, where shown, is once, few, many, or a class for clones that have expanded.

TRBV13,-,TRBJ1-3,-,CASRPAGEPGNTIYF,TGTGCCAGCAGACCAGCAGGGGAGCCTGGAAACACCATATATTTT
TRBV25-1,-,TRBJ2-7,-,CASSPRRAAGEQYF,TGTGCCAGCAGCCCGAGGCGGGCGGCGGGCGAGCAGTACTTC
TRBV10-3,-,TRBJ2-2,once,CAIRTSTGELFF,TGTGCCATCAGAACTAGCACCGGGGAGCTGTTTTTT
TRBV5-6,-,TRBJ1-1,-,CASSFWDIDTEAFF,TGTGCCAGCAGCTTTTGGGACATTGACACTGAAGCTTTCTTT
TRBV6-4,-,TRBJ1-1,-,CASSDFGGAEAFF,TGTGCCAGCAGTGACTTTGGGGGCGCTGAAGCTTTCTTT
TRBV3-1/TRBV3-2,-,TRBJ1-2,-,CASSGQGYGYTF,TGTGCCAGCAGCGGGCAGGGATATGGCTACACCTTC
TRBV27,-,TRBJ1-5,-,CATGFNQPQHF,TGTGCCACAGGGTTCAATCAGCCCCAGCATTTT
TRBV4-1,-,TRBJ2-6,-,CASSQEPGVLVLTF,TGCGCCAGCAGCCAAGAACCAGGGGTCTTAGTCCTGACTTTC
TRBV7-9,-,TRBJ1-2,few,CASTRRGIDYGYTF,TGTGCCAGCACCCGACGGGGAATTGACTATGGCTACACCTTC
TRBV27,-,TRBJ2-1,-,CASSLAGRQFF,TGTGCCAGCAGTTTAGCGGGAAGGCAGTTCTTC
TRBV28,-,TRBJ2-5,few,CASRPQGETQYF,TGTGCCAGCAGGCCACAGGGAGAGACCCAGTACTTC
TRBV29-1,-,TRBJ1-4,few,CSVQSNEKLFF,TGCAGCGTTCAGTCTAATGAAAAACTGTTTTTT
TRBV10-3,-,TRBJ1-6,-,CAISGEDTDSYNSPLHF,TGTGCCATCAGTGGGGAGGACACCGACTCCTATAATTCACCCCTCCACTTT
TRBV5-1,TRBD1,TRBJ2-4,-,CASSEGTGIAKNIQYF,TGCGCCAGCAGCGAGGGGACAGGGATAGCCAAAAACATTCAGTACTTC
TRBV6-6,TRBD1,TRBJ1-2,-,CASSPNRGANYGYTF,TGTGCCAGCAGTCCAAACAGGGGTGCTAACTATGGCTACACCTTC
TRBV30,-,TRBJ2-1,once,CAWSVTADNEQFF,TGTGCCTGGAGTGTAACAGCTGACAATGAGCAGTTCTTC
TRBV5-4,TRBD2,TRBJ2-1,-,CASSLRTSGIYNEQFF,TGTGCCAGCAGCTTAAGGACTAGCGGGATTTACAATGAGCAGTTCTTC
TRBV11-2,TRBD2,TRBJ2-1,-,CASSPQTGTSGRYNEQFF,TGTGCCAGCAGCCCGCAGACCGGGACTAGCGGGAGGTACAATGAGCAGTTCTTC
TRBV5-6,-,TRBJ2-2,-,CASSPTAHTGVGELFF,TGTGCCAGCAGCCCTACGGCCCACACGGGGGTCGGGGAGCTGTTTTTT
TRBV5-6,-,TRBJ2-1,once,CASSLAASYNEQFF,TGTGCCAGCAGCTTGGCTGCTAGCTACAATGAGCAGTTCTTC
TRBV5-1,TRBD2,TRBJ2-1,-,CASCSGTSVPYNEQFF,TGCGCCAGCTGCTCGGGAACTAGCGTACCCTACAATGAGCAGTTCTTC
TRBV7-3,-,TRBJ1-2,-,CASSPGGDYGYTF,TGTGCCAGCAGCCCCGGGGGGGACTATGGCTACACCTTC
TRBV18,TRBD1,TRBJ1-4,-,CASSPDRGIREKLFF,TGTGCCAGCTCACCAGACAGGGGAATTCGCGAAAAACTGTTTTTT
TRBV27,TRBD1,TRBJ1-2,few,CASSLGTGGYGYTF,TGTGCCAGCAGTTTAGGGACAGGGGGGTATGGCTACACCTTC
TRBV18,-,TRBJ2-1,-,CASSPPRGTGASYNEQFF,TGTGCCAGCTCACCGCCGCGGGGTACAGGGGCATCCTACAATGAGCAGTTCTTC
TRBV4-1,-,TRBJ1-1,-,CASSQEVARRLNTEAFF,TGCGCCAGCAGCCAAGAAGTAGCCCGGCGACTGAACACTGAAGCTTTCTTT
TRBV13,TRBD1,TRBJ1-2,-,CASSARTGTSGGYTF,TGTGCCAGCAGCGCGCGGACAGGTACGTCTGGTGGCTACACCTTC
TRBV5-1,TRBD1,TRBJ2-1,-,CASRLSPGTGASEQFF,TGCGCCAGCCGTCTAAGTCCCGGGACAGGGGCATCTGAGCAGTTCTTC
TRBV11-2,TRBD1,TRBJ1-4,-,CASSAYRGNGEKLFF,TGTGCCAGCAGCGCGTACAGGGGGAACGGTGAAAAACTGTTTTTT
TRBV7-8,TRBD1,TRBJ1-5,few,CASKEGGEGNQPQHF,TGTGCCAGCAAGGAAGGGGGCGAAGGAAATCAGCCCCAGCATTTT
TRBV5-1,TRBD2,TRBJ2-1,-,CASSWLGGGPNEQFF,TGCGCCAGCAGCTGGCTGGGCGGGGGTCCCAATGAGCAGTTCTTC
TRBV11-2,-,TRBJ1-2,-,CASSLSGNYGYTF,TGTGCCAGCAGCTTATCAGGGAACTATGGCTACACCTTC
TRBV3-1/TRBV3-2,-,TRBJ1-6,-,CASSRQRTQNSPLHF,TGTGCCAGCAGCCGCCAGCGGACGCAGAATTCACCCCTCCACTTT
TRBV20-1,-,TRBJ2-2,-,CSASPSVNTGELFF,TGCAGTGCTAGTCCCTCAGTGAACACCGGGGAGCTGTTTTTT
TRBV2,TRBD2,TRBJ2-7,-,CASSGLAGYEQYF,TGTGCCTCCTCGGGACTAGCTGGCTACGAGCAGTACTTC
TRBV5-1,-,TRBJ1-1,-,CASSLGANTEAFF,TGCGCCAGCAGCTTGGGGGCGAACACTGAAGCTTTCTTT
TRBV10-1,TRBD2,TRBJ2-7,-,CASSEKTSGAFPFYEQYF,TGCGCCAGCAGTGAGAAGACAAGCGGGGCATTCCCTTTCTACGAGCAGTACTTC
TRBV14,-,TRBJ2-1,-,CASSQNGRTQFF,TGTGCCAGCAGCCAAAACGGACGGACTCAGTTCTTC
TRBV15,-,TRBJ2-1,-,CASLNRDPYNEQFF,TGTGCCAGTCTTAACAGGGACCCCTACAATGAGCAGTTCTTC
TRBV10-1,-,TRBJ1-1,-,CASSAGWYQNTEAFF,TGCGCCAGCAGTGCCGGTTGGTATCAGAACACTGAAGCTTTCTTT
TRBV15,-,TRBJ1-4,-,CATSSPSWRGNVEKLFF,TGTGCCACCAGCAGTCCTTCATGGAGAGGGAATGTTGAAAAACTGTTTTTT
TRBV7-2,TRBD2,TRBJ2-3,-,CASSLVAGDDTQYF,TGTGCCAGCAGCTTAGTAGCGGGAGACGATACGCAGTATTTT
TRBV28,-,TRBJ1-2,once,CASSLASTGSLRGYTF,TGTGCCAGCAGTTTGGCCAGTACAGGGTCTCTTAGGGGCTACACCTTC
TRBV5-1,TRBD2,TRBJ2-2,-,CASSLGLAGNTGELFF,TGCGCCAGCAGCTTGGGACTAGCGGGGAACACCGGGGAGCTGTTTTTT